The T cell receptor beta chain under discussion was sequenced for a study of T cells in Graves' hyperthyroidism and ophthalmopathy. Across the whole study: At initial diagnosis, before any treatment had begun, peripheral blood was obtained.

This CDR3 has 13 amino acids. Germline CDR1 and CDR2: KGHDR and SFDVKD. Deletions cut 3 bases from V and 8 bases from J, with 12 bases between. RNA transcripts yielded amplified TCR beta CDR3 regions. An initial round of RT-PCR targeting the TCR CDR3 relied on the HTBI primer set. MiXCR, run by TCRdb on the multiplex PCR reads, gives a single entry per CDR3 protein. In the table there are about 500,000 distinct CDR3 sequences, approximately 16% of which are singletons. As regards this clonotype: No antigen is known for it.

The study's findings and limits: Most thyroid clonotypes with frequency above 0.001 were detected in blood. A 13 V-J model separated ophthalmopathy from stable hyperthyroidism.

Sequenced: blood. The source of this sequence is a young woman with Graves' hyperthyroidism. J is TRBJ1-2 and V is TRBV24-1; possibly TRBD1 for D (5 bases). As DNA, the CDR3 is TGTGCCACCAGTGATACCGGGGCTCGAGGCTACACCTTC. It is translated as CATSDTGARGYTF.